The next 20 T cell receptor beta chains were all read from a single sample in a study of CD8 T cells in ankylosing spondylitis. These receptors lack a known antigen. TCRdb re-analysed the 5' RACE reads in MiXCR, keeping a single row per CDR3 protein. This table has approximately 400,000 distinct CDR3 sequences, roughly 25% appearing once. Study-level findings and limits: Fewer than ten highly homologous variants made up a TCR beta motif that seemed to typify ankylosing spondylitis blood.

Sequences were obtained from blood, either unsorted or a sorted T cell fraction (not recorded which). The receptors here all came from a male donor with ankylosing spondylitis.

This clonotype was detected only a few times. J is TRBJ1-2 and V is TRBV10-3; 11 positions agree with TRBD1. Per germline, CDR1 ENHRY and CDR2 SYGVKD. V trimming: 7 bases; J trimming: 6 bases; junction bases outside the gene matches: 4. There are 13 residues in the CDR3. The CDR3 spells CAIIGTGGNGYTF. As DNA, the CDR3 is TGTGCCATCATCGGGACAGGGGGGAATGGCTACACCTTC.

This clonotype has just a few counts. V is TRBV20-1 and J is TRBJ2-7; TRBD2 matches 11 bases. The CDR3 is 16 residues long. The V gene end was trimmed by 0 bases and the J gene end by 3 bases; junction bases not matched to a gene: 7. Germline V lookup: CDR1 DFQATT, CDR2 SNEGSKA (reference sequence). The CDR3 protein is CSARDPLAGAYYEQYF. CDR3 DNA: TGCAGTGCTAGAGATCCACTAGCGGGAGCCTACTACGAGCAGTACTTC.

This clonotype was seen a few times. The chain couples TRBV6-1 to TRBJ1-5; TRBD1 aligns across 7 bases. The length of the CDR3 is 15 residues. Germline values: CDR1 MNHNS, CDR2 SASEGT. The J segment lost 2 bases and the V segment lost 3 bases, leaving 4 bases of the junction unmatched. CDR3 protein: CASSDTGTGNQPQHF. The CDR3 bases are TGTGCCAGCAGTGACACCGGGACAGGCAATCAGCCCCAGCATTTT.

This clonotype was detected ten times or more. Its ends do not fully match the called genes, so a read error is possible. V and J are TRBV5-1 and TRBJ2-1; D is uncertain. Germline-derived CDR1 and CDR2 are SGHRS and YFSETQ. The CDR3 runs 12 residues. CDR3 DNA: TGTGCCAGCAGCTTAGAAGTGAATGAGCAGTTCTTC. It yields the protein CASSLEVNEQFF.

V is TRBV11-1 and J is TRBJ2-7, with 14 bases aligning to TRBD2. The CDR3 totals 18 residues. In germline, CDR1 is SGHAT, CDR2 FQDESV (reference sequence). Trimming took 5 bases from V and 1 from J; bases not matched to a gene: 10. For the CDR3, the DNA is TGTGCCAGCAGCCCTGGGACTAGCGGGAGAGGGGGGTCCTACGAGCAGTACTTC. Translated, it gives CASSPGTSGRGGSYEQYF.

This clonotype was found a few times. The chain couples TRBV20-1 to TRBJ2-3; D gene unclear. Germline CDR1 reads DFQATT; CDR2 reads SNEGSKA (reference sequence). The CDR3 length is 13 residues. Trimming cost V 6 bases and J 5 bases, with 15 bases left between them. This CDR3 reads CSALASALDTQYF. CDR3 nucleotide sequence: TGCAGTGCCCTGGCCTCCGCGCTAGATACGCAGTATTTT.

This clonotype was seen a handful of times. The chain has TRBV4-1 and TRBJ2-1, with unresolved D. CDR1 is MGHRA and CDR2 is YSYEKL in the germline V gene. Between the trimmed V and J ends, which lost 0 bases and 6 bases, there was a span of 12 bases. The CDR3 loop spans 15 amino acids. The CDR3 spells CASSQESAVLNEQFF. DNA of the CDR3: TGCGCCAGCAGCCAAGAGTCCGCGGTTCTCAATGAGCAGTTCTTC.

This clonotype was seen more than once but under ten times. The chain recombines TRBV24-1 with TRBJ2-6, with D unclear. The CDR3 covers 15 residues. Trimming removed 3 bases at V and 2 bases at J, with 7 bases between. The germline V gene encodes CDR1 KGHDR and CDR2 SFDVKD. The CDR3 here is CATSDSSAGANVLTF. CDR3 nucleotides: TGTGCCACCAGTGATAGTTCGGCTGGGGCCAACGTCCTGACTTTC.

This chain connects TRBV7-2 to TRBJ1-5; D remains unclear. V lost 2 bases, J lost 5 bases, and 7 bases lay in between. Germline assignment: CDR1 SGHTA and CDR2 FQGNSA. The CDR3 covers 13 residues. This CDR3 is CASSLNRDQPQHF. The DNA for the CDR3 is TGTGCCAGCAGCTTAAATAGGGATCAGCCCCAGCATTTT.

The rearrangement uses TRBV4-2 and TRBJ2-1; D gene ambiguous. Germline V CDR1 and CDR2: LGHNA, YNFKEQ. The CDR3 has 14 residues. V shed 0 bases and J shed 7 bases, with 10 bases lying between them. The CDR3 region is CASSQDGPDNEQFF. The CDR3 DNA is TGTGCCAGCAGCCAAGACGGACCTGATAATGAGCAGTTCTTC.

In this sample, this clonotype turned up a few times. The V gene is TRBV5-1, the J gene TRBJ1-1, with TRBD1 matching 7 bases. The CDR3 sequence is 15 residues long. V shed 3 bases, J shed 1 base, and the junction held 6 bases outside the gene matches. In germline, CDR1 is SGHRS, CDR2 YFSETQ. CDR3 region: CASSSRTGANTEAFF. For the CDR3, the DNA is TGCGCCAGCAGCTCGAGGACAGGAGCGAACACTGAAGCTTTCTTT.

The CDR3: CSARVGNSWGNVLTF. The CDR3 nucleotides are TGCAGTGCTAGAGTCGGAAACAGCTGGGGCAACGTCCTGACTTTC. This chain connects TRBV20-1 to TRBJ2-6; D is uncertain. The V end lost 1 base, the J end lost 9 bases, and 16 bases lay between the germline ends. The germline gives CDR1 DFQATT, CDR2 SNEGSKA (reference sequence). This CDR3 is built from 15 residues.

Only a few counts were recorded for this clonotype. The V and J genes are TRBV12-3 or TRBV12-4 and TRBJ1-5; 7 bases are shared with TRBD1. With V trimmed by 3 bases and J by 6 bases, 5 bases remained unmatched. The CDR3 is 14 residues long. The CDR3 loop reads CASSFGQEGQPQHF. CDR3 DNA: TGTGCCAGCAGTTTCGGACAGGAAGGTCAGCCCCAGCATTTT.

This clonotype was found many times. The chain couples TRBV7-9 to TRBJ1-5; D is unresolved. The CDR3 loop spans 15 amino acids. Germline V lookup: CDR1 SEHNR, CDR2 FQNEAQ (reference sequence). Trimming removed 0 bases at V and 1 base at J, with 7 bases between. The CDR3 spells CASSLADGSNQPQHF. The CDR3 coding sequence is TGTGCCAGCAGCTTAGCAGACGGCAGCAATCAGCCCCAGCATTTT.

In this sample, this clonotype turned up a few times. The J gene is TRBJ1-4, the V gene TRBV30; D not resolved. This CDR3 contains 14 residues. Per the germline V gene, CDR1 is GTSNPN and CDR2 is SVGIG (reference sequence). V was trimmed by 2 bases and J by 7 bases, leaving 14 bases between them. CDR3 sequence: CAWSRTSGGEKLFF. CDR3 DNA sequence: TGTGCCTGGAGTAGAACTAGTGGTGGTGAAAAACTGTTTTTT.

About this clonotype: The junction departs from the called germline gene at one end, perhaps through a read error. The chain couples TRBV12-3 or TRBV12-4 to TRBJ1-2; D gene ambiguous. This CDR3 has 13 residues. In DNA, the CDR3 is TGTGCCAGCGGTTTACGGAATAACTATGGCTACACCTTC. Translation: CASGLRNNYGYTF.

The V call is TRBV5-1, the J call TRBJ2-2, with D perhaps TRBD2 (6 bases). Germline values: CDR1 SGHRS, CDR2 YFSETQ. The CDR3 is 15 amino acids. The V end lost 6 bases, the J end lost 2 bases, and 14 bases lay between the germline ends. The DNA for the CDR3 is TGCGCCAGCACCCGGGGTGCGGGAAACACCGGGGAGCTGTTTTTT. Translated: CASTRGAGNTGELFF.

The chain is built from TRBV2 and TRBJ2-3; tentatively, D is TRBD1 or TRBD2 (5 bases each). Germline CDR1 reads SNHLY; CDR2 reads FYNNEI. This CDR3 contains 18 residues. Trimming pared 2 bases from V and 5 bases from J, leaving 23 bases between. In DNA, the CDR3 is TGTGCCAGCAGTGAAAGGGGTGTGGCGGCCCTAAGCGGAGATACGCAGTATTTT. Its translation: CASSERGVAALSGDTQYF.

CDR3 residues: CASSSSWDREQFF. The CDR3, as DNA: TGTGCCAGCAGCTCCAGCTGGGACCGTGAGCAGTTCTTC. This chain joins TRBV7-2 and TRBJ2-1; D may be TRBD1 or TRBD2 (5 bases each). Germline V CDR1 and CDR2: SGHTA, FQGNSA. The CDR3 totals 13 residues. The V gene lost 4 bases and the J gene lost 9 bases, with 13 bases spanning the gap.

Worth noting for this clonotype: This may be a read error, as it is one base from a much larger clone. CDR3 coding DNA: TGCGCCAGCAGCTTTAGCGAGAGGACAGATACGCAGTATTTT. As protein: CASSFSERTDTQYF. The chain recombines TRBV5-1 with TRBJ2-3; tentatively, D is TRBD2 (5 bases). This CDR3 has 14 residues. With 2 bases removed from V and 3 bases from J, the gap between germline ends came to 10 bases. Germline CDR1 SGHRS, CDR2 YFSETQ.